These 23 T cell receptor beta chains share one sample of origin, sequenced in a study of cytomegalovirus exposure and HLA in healthy donors listed by TCRdb under 2017. The library was prepared using the immunoSEQ multiplex PCR assay. For the multiplex PCR, a mixture combining 60 forward primers for TCR Vbeta segments and 13 reverse primers for TCR Jbeta segments was used. Entries here come from immuneACCESS through TCRdb and include only in-frame sequences with V and J called. Some clones fail to appear in such tables; in the studies checked, an unresolved V gene covers under half of the shortfall, and the cause of the remainder is unknown. Recorded for this sample are about 230,000 clones; roughly 84% of them occurred a single time. Around 1.2% of the sample comes from the top ten. The sample consisted of PBMCs. The receptors originated from a human donor in good health.

The V call is TRBV11-2, the J call TRBJ2-7, with 8 bases identical to TRBD1. Germline V gene sequence: CDR1 SGHAT, CDR2 FQNNGV. With 7 bases clipped from V and 2 bases from J, the junction kept 10 bases outside the gene matches. The CDR3 spans 15 residues. CDR3 bases: TGTGCCAGCACCACGACCGACAGGGGACCCTACGAGCAGTACTTC. Translated, it gives CASTTTDRGPYEQYF.

The chain employs TRBV6-5 and TRBJ2-7; 7 nucleotides match TRBD2. The ends lost 2 bases at V and 2 bases at J; junction bases unmatched: 6. CDR1 and CDR2 from the germline V gene are MNHEY and SVGAGI. CDR3 length: 15 residues. The CDR3 sequence: CASSYTLAGAYEQYF. The CDR3 nucleotides are TGTGCCAGCAGTTACACCCTGGCGGGGGCCTACGAGCAGTACTTC.

The chain uses TRBV4-1 and TRBJ2-3; D perhaps matches TRBD1 (6 bases). V gave up 4 bases and J gave up 6 bases, with 11 bases separating them. The CDR3 consists of 13 residues. Per germline, CDR1 MGHRA and CDR2 YSYEKL. The CDR3 reads CASSRTAADTQYF. CDR3 DNA sequence: TGCGCCAGCAGCCGGACAGCCGCGGATACGCAGTATTTT.

This chain joins TRBV29-1 and TRBJ2-3; D is unresolved. The germline V gene has CDR1 SQVTM and CDR2 ANQGSEA. The CDR3 runs 13 residues. V lost 4 bases and J 5 bases, leaving 13 bases between the germline ends. CDR3 nucleotide sequence: TGCAGCGTTGGGGCCCTGACGGTAGATACGCAGTATTTT. It codes for CSVGALTVDTQYF.

The chain uses TRBV7-9 and TRBJ1-5, with unresolved D. The V end lost 3 bases, the J end lost 3 bases, and 9 bases lay between the germline ends. The CDR3 runs to 14 residues. Germline lookup yields CDR1 SEHNR and CDR2 FQNEAQ (reference sequence). In DNA form, the CDR3 reads TGTGCCAGCAGCTTTCACAGCAACAATCAGCCCCAGCATTTT. Protein product: CASSFHSNNQPQHF.

The rearrangement links TRBV6-1 to TRBJ2-7; D is possibly TRBD1 (7 bases). V lost 10 bases and J 3 bases, leaving 13 bases between the germline ends. The germline V gene has CDR1 MNHNS and CDR2 SASEGT. This CDR3 is 12 amino acids long. DNA of the CDR3: TGTGCCACCTCAGGGGGGAGCTACGAGCAGTACTTC. Translating it yields CATSGGSYEQYF.

The chain is built from TRBV6-6 and TRBJ2-3; tentatively, D is TRBD2 (6 bases). CDR3 length: 14 residues. The germline gives CDR1 MNHNY, CDR2 SVGAGI (reference sequence). Trimming removed 5 bases at V and 0 bases at J, with 9 bases between. This chain's CDR3 is CASSGGPSTDTQYF. The CDR3, as DNA: TGTGCCAGCAGTGGAGGGCCTAGCACAGATACGCAGTATTTT.

The rearrangement joins TRBV7-2 to TRBJ2-7; D is undetermined. Deletions cut 3 bases from V and 3 bases from J, with 9 bases between. There are 13 residues in the CDR3. CDR1 is SGHTA, CDR2 FQGNSA, per germline. CDR3 region: CASSLLRGYEQYF. The CDR3 DNA is TGTGCCAGCAGCTTGCTCCGAGGCTACGAGCAGTACTTC. The entire variable domain, with the rest obtained from reference TRBV7-2 and TRBJ2-7, is as follows: GAGVSQSPSNKVTEKGKDVELRCDPISGHTALYWYRQSLGQGLEFLIYFQGNSAPDKSGLPSDRFSAERTGGSVSTLTIQRTQQEDSAVYLCASSLLRGYEQYFGPGTRLTVT.

The V call is TRBV7-2, the J call TRBJ2-3, with 10 nucleotides matching TRBD1. After removal of 5 bases from V and 5 bases from J, the junction contained 13 bases not matched to a gene. Per germline, CDR1 SGHTA and CDR2 FQGNSA. CDR3 length: 17 residues. The CDR3 region is CASSLSQPGQGLDTQYF. The CDR3 DNA is TGTGCCAGCAGCCTCAGCCAGCCGGGACAGGGGTTAGATACGCAGTATTTT.

This clone is a singleton in its sample. The V call is TRBV27, the J call TRBJ2-7, with 7 bases fitting TRBD2. The CDR3 contains 15 residues. The germline V gene encodes CDR1 MNHEY and CDR2 SMNVEV (reference sequence). Trimming took 3 bases from V and 3 from J; bases not matched to a gene: 8. The CDR3 nucleotides are TGTGCCAGCAGTTTTAGGCCTAGCGGATACTACGAGCAGTACTTC. Protein: CASSFRPSGYYEQYF.

The genes are TRBV9 and TRBJ2-7; 10 bases are shared with TRBD1. The germline V gene encodes CDR1 SGDLS and CDR2 YYNGEE. After removal of 0 bases from V and 6 bases from J, the junction contained 9 bases not matched to a gene. CDR3 size: 16 residues. The CDR3 region is CASSVGGGQGLSEQYF. In nucleotides, the CDR3 is TGTGCCAGCAGCGTAGGGGGGGGACAGGGGTTATCCGAGCAGTACTTC.

A note on this clone: This CDR3 is also generated by other DNA sequences in the sample. This chain joins TRBV5-1 and TRBJ2-2, with 9 positions matching TRBD2. The CDR3 is made up of 16 amino acids. Germline V gene data show CDR1 as SGHRS and CDR2 as YFSETQ. V shed 0 bases and J 2 bases; nucleotides not matched to a gene: 2. The CDR3 DNA reads TGCGCCAGCAGCTTGGGGCTAGCGGGAAACACCGGGGAGCTGTTTTTT. Translated: CASSLGLAGNTGELFF.

In nucleotides, the CDR3 is TGTGCCAGCAAAAAAAACTGGGACAGACCGAACTATGGCTACACCTTC. Its protein is CASKKNWDRPNYGYTF. The rearrangement uses TRBV21-1 and TRBJ1-2; the DNA was not compared with TRBD1, the D call given in the table. TRBV21-1 is a documented pseudogene. The CDR3 is made up of 16 amino acids.

The chain couples TRBV6-7 to TRBJ1-5; a weak D match, TRBD1 (5 bases). Being an ORF, TRBV6-7 has a function that is uncertain. V was clipped by 6 bases and J by 0 bases, with 18 bases between them. The CDR3 extends over 17 amino acids. CDR3 coding DNA: TGTGCCAGCAGCTCAGTGAGAGACAGCCCTAGCAATCAGCCCCAGCATTTT. Its protein is CASSSVRDSPSNQPQHF.

Written as DNA, the CDR3 is TGTGCCAGCAGTGCCACAGTGAACACTGAAGCTTTCTTT. This sequence encodes CASSATVNTEAFF. V is TRBV6-4 and J is TRBJ1-1, with D uncertain. The V end was cut by 4 bases, the J end by 0 bases, with 6 bases between. This CDR3 region has 13 residues. Germline CDR1 reads MRHNA; CDR2 reads SNTAGT.

The V gene is TRBV6-5, the J gene TRBJ1-5, with D hard to call. CDR1 is MNHEY and CDR2 is SVGAGI in the germline V gene. Between the trimmed V and J ends, which lost 6 bases and 3 bases, there was a span of 9 bases. The CDR3 is 13 residues long. As DNA, the CDR3 is TGTGCCAGCAGCCCCCGGTCCAATCAGCCCCAGCATTTT. Amino acids: CASSPRSNQPQHF.

This chain uses TRBV28 with TRBJ1-6; no clear D. Germline V gene sequence: CDR1 MDHEN, CDR2 SYDVKM. Trimming stripped 6 bases from V and 13 bases from J, with 22 bases between. The CDR3 extends over 15 amino acids. Here the CDR3 reads CASSSKRVGSSPLHF. In nucleotides, the CDR3 is TGTGCCAGCAGCTCCAAAAGAGTGGGCTCCTCGCCCCTCCACTTT.

The chain carries TRBV6-1 and TRBJ1-3; D not resolved. Germline loops: CDR1 MNHNS, CDR2 SASEGT. This CDR3 has 19 amino acids. Trimming shortened V by 2 bases and J by 0 bases, and 20 bases separated the two germline ends. The CDR3 DNA reads as TGTGCCAGCAGTGAACTCTTCATCGGACTGGGCCTCTCTGGAAACACCATATATTTT. Its protein is CASSELFIGLGLSGNTIYF.

The chain combines TRBV29-1 with TRBJ2-3; tentatively, D is TRBD2 (5 bases). Germline assignment: CDR1 SQVTM and CDR2 ANQGSEA. The CDR3 runs to 12 residues. With 3 bases removed from V and 6 bases from J, the gap between germline ends came to 10 bases. CDR3 DNA sequence: TGCAGCGTTGACCACGGGGAGGATACGCAGTATTTT. Encoded protein: CSVDHGEDTQYF.

This rearrangement joins TRBV5-1 to TRBJ2-3; D may be TRBD1 (6 bases). This CDR3 is 15 amino acids long. Germline values: CDR1 SGHRS, CDR2 YFSETQ. Trimming removed 2 bases from V and 1 base from J, with 11 bases in between. This chain's CDR3 is CASSFWAGGTDTQYF. DNA of the CDR3: TGCGCCAGCAGCTTTTGGGCAGGGGGCACAGATACGCAGTATTTT.

The chain joins TRBV29-1 to TRBJ1-2; 8 positions match TRBD1. V trimming: 5 bases; J trimming: 4 bases; junction bases outside the gene matches: 6. There are 13 residues in the CDR3. Germline CDR1 and CDR2: SQVTM and ANQGSEA. The CDR3 DNA reads TGCAGCGTTAGGACAGGGTTGACCTATGGCTACACCTTC. Translated: CSVRTGLTYGYTF.

This chain joins TRBV30 and TRBJ2-7; TRBD2 agrees at 8 bases. This CDR3 spans 11 amino acids. The trim removed 8 bases at V and 6 bases at J, leaving 6 bases unmatched. From germline, CDR1 is GTSNPN and CDR2 SVGIG (reference sequence). The CDR3: CARRGGSEQYF. The DNA for the CDR3 is TGTGCCCGCCGGGGGGGCTCCGAGCAGTACTTC.

This clone has a handful of counts. Germline and junction disagree at one end, which may indicate a read error. This chain links TRBV5-1 with TRBJ2-7, with D uncertain. Germline CDR1 and CDR2: SGHRS and YFSETQ. There are 8 residues in the CDR3. For the CDR3, the DNA is TGCGCCAGCAGCTTGGCTCCCTTC. It translates to CASSLAPF.